These 18 T cell receptor beta chains originate from one sample sequenced in a study of blood T cell repertoires in COVID-19. Here immunoSEQ multiplex PCR was the method, and the copy in TCRdb shows in-frame clones only, minus some. This sample carries some 200,000 clones, approximately 80% of them seen once, and the ten largest clones take approximately 13%. Sequenced: peripheral blood. All receptors derive from a human donor in a cohort sampled during active COVID-19.

The V gene is TRBV5-1, the J gene TRBJ2-5; perhaps TRBD2 as D (6 bases). CDR3 size: 16 residues. Trimming removed 3 bases at V and 3 bases at J, with 18 bases between. Germline V lookup: CDR1 SGHRS, CDR2 YFSETQ. The CDR3 DNA follows: TGCGCCAGCAGCTGGCCCCGGTGGGAGGAGAAAGAGACCCAGTACTTC. Translation: CASSWPRWEEKETQYF.

The count of this clone is one. This chain joins TRBV30 and TRBJ1-1; a possible D gene is TRBD1 (5 bases). Germline values: CDR1 GTSNPN, CDR2 SVGIG (reference sequence). Trimming pared 2 bases from V and 5 bases from J, leaving 12 bases between. The CDR3 covers 13 residues. Written as DNA, the CDR3 is TGTGCCTGGAGTTTGCCAGGGAGGACTGAAGCTTTCTTT. Its protein product is CAWSLPGRTEAFF.

Here the CDR3 reads CSVEGTANNSPLHF. In nucleotides, the CDR3 is TGCAGCGTCGAGGGGACAGCTAATAATTCACCCCTCCACTTT. The V and J genes are TRBV29-1 and TRBJ1-6, with TRBD1 matching over 7 bases. The germline CDR1 and CDR2 sequences are SQVTM and ANQGSEA. The V gene end was trimmed by 6 bases and the J gene end by 5 bases; junction bases not matched to a gene: 7. CDR3 length: 14 residues.

The chain carries TRBV7-9 and TRBJ2-3; TRBD2 matches at 12 bases. In germline, CDR1 is SEHNR, CDR2 FQNEAQ (reference sequence). J lost 5 bases, V lost 4 bases, and 10 bases had no gene match. The length of the CDR3 is 17 residues. The CDR3 region has the DNA TGTGCCAGCAGCTCCTCGACTAGCGGGAGAGATGTAGATACGCAGTATTTT. Protein: CASSSSTSGRDVDTQYF.

The V gene is TRBV2, the J gene TRBJ2-3; 10 bases fit TRBD1. This CDR3 is built from 12 residues. J was trimmed by 14 bases and V by 6 bases; bases with no gene match: 8. Germline loops: CDR1 SNHLY, CDR2 FYNNEI. Here the CDR3 DNA reads TGTGCCAGCAGCTTAGACAGGGGGCGATGGTATTTT. This sequence encodes CASSLDRGRWYF.

This clone was observed a few times. The J gene is TRBJ2-1, the V gene TRBV19; 9 bases line up with TRBD2. The CDR3 has 15 amino acids. Per the germline V gene, CDR1 is LNHDA and CDR2 is SQIVND (reference sequence). The V segment lost 6 bases and the J segment 6 bases; nucleotides outside the gene matches: 9. The CDR3 nucleotides are TGTGCCAGTAGCACCGGTAGCGGGAGAGTCAATGAGCAGTTCTTC. Protein product: CASSTGSGRVNEQFF.

The chain carries TRBV3-1 (or the pseudogene TRBV3-2) and TRBJ2-1, with 13 bases matching TRBD2. Per germline, CDR1 LGHDT and CDR2 YNNKEL (reference sequence). J was trimmed by 1 base and V by 5 bases; bases with no gene match: 5. CDR3 length equals 17 residues. For the CDR3, the DNA is TGTGCCAGCAGCTCCCGGACTAGCGGGAGATCCTACAATGAGCAGTTCTTC. Translating it yields CASSSRTSGRSYNEQFF.

This clone appeared a single time. The rearrangement uses TRBV28 and TRBJ2-3; D is perhaps TRBD2 (5 bases). Trimming pared 5 bases from V and 0 bases from J, leaving 12 bases between. The length of the CDR3 is 15 residues. Germline CDR1 reads MDHEN; CDR2 reads SYDVKM. CDR3 sequence (DNA): TGTGCCAGCAGTCTCATGGACTTAAGCACAGATACGCAGTATTTT. It codes for CASSLMDLSTDTQYF.

The chain has TRBV4-1 and TRBJ2-1; the match to TRBD2 covers 13 bases. V shed 3 bases, J shed 2 bases, and the junction held 7 bases outside the gene matches. There are 18 residues in the CDR3. Germline CDR1 MGHRA, CDR2 YSYEKL. The CDR3: CASSQGPGLAGPYNEQFF. In DNA form, the CDR3 reads TGCGCCAGCAGCCAGGGCCCGGGACTAGCGGGACCCTACAATGAGCAGTTCTTC.

This clone was seen only a few times. The V gene is TRBV9, the J gene TRBJ1-3; D may be TRBD1 (6 bases). The germline V and J ends were trimmed by 0 bases and 0 bases, with 13 bases remaining between them. Germline V gene lookup returns CDR1 SGDLS and CDR2 YYNGEE. The CDR3 is 17 residues long. The CDR3 DNA sequence: TGTGCCAGCAGCGTAGGGGCAGGGGAGAGCTCTGGAAACACCATATATTTT. Translation gives CASSVGAGESSGNTIYF.

The chain joins TRBV18 to TRBJ2-7; D remains ambiguous. This CDR3 is built from 13 residues. The V and J ends lost 6 bases and 3 bases respectively, with 12 bases between them. CDR1 and CDR2 (germline): KGHSH, LQKENI. The CDR3 bases are TGTGCCAGCTCGCCTATAGAGTACTACGAGCAGTACTTC. The encoded protein is CASSPIEYYEQYF.

V gene TRBV4-1 combines with J gene TRBJ1-5; 7 bases are a match to TRBD1. V was clipped by 2 bases and J by 4 bases; unmatched bases: 2. The CDR3 spans 14 residues. Germline values: CDR1 MGHRA, CDR2 YSYEKL. The CDR3 spells CASSQPTGNQPQHF. For the CDR3, the DNA is TGCGCCAGCAGCCAACCGACAGGGAATCAGCCCCAGCATTTT.

This clone was seen only a few times. The chain has TRBV5-6 and TRBJ1-2, with D possibly TRBD1 on 5 matching bases. This CDR3 has 14 amino acids. V dropped 4 bases and J dropped 2 bases, with 12 bases sitting between them. The germline V gene has CDR1 SGHDT and CDR2 YYEEEE. CDR3 protein: CASSRGTDNYGYTF. The DNA of the CDR3 is TGTGCCAGCAGCCGCGGGACGGACAACTATGGCTACACCTTC.

This chain uses TRBV6-5 with TRBJ1-4; D uncertain. The CDR3 has 14 residues. CDR1 is MNHEY, CDR2 SVGAGI, per germline. Between the trimmed V and J ends, which lost 2 bases and 10 bases, there was a span of 14 bases. CDR3 sequence (DNA): TGTGCCAGCAGTTACACAGCAGACGCGCGAAAACTGTTTTTT. Its translation is CASSYTADARKLFF.

The rearrangement joins TRBV4-1 to TRBJ2-7; 14 bases align to TRBD2. The germline gives CDR1 MGHRA, CDR2 YSYEKL. Trimming at V came to 3 bases and at J to 3 bases, leaving 4 bases not matched to a gene. This CDR3 has 16 residues. The CDR3 spells CASSHGGLAGVYEQYF. CDR3 DNA sequence: TGCGCCAGCAGCCATGGGGGACTAGCGGGGGTCTACGAGCAGTACTTC.

About this clone itself: Because the CDR3's place on the DNA is in doubt, the DNA is left out and the CDR3 is given as listed by TCRdb. V and J are TRBV5-1 and TRBJ2-6; TRBD2, the table's D call, lacks a check against the DNA. Germline CDR1 and CDR2: SGHRS and YFSETQ. Counting both end residues, the CDR3 totals 19 amino acids. The CDR3 sequence is CASSSRTSGFWRGANVLTF.

At least ten counts were recorded for this clone. The chain carries TRBV4-1 and TRBJ1-4; D is uncertain. This CDR3 comprises 15 residues. V was clipped by 1 base and J by 1 base, with 7 bases between them. CDR1 MGHRA and CDR2 YSYEKL come from the germline V gene. The CDR3 sequence is CASSQVGGTNEKLFF. In DNA, the CDR3 is TGCGCCAGCAGCCAAGTAGGAGGAACTAATGAAAAACTGTTTTTT.

This clone appeared a single time. The chain joins TRBV7-2 to TRBJ2-5; unclear D gene. This CDR3 region has 14 residues. Trimming took off 2 bases at V and 4 bases at J, with 11 bases between the two ends. Germline V gene data show CDR1 as SGHTA and CDR2 as FQGNSA. The CDR3 loop reads CASSLSGLGETQYF. The CDR3 nucleotides are TGTGCCAGCAGCTTATCAGGCCTGGGAGAGACCCAGTACTTC.